Listed here are 14 T cell receptor beta chains from one sample, sequenced in a study of shared clonotypes between healthy human individuals. The repertoire was sequenced with immunoSEQ multiplex PCR; TCRdb's copy has only in-frame clones and lacks some. In the table there are 1,400,000 or so clones, around 98.5% of which are singletons. The sequencing input was naive CD4+ T cells sorted from blood. Described subset: CD45RA+ positively selected. All receptors come from a man aged 25-40 years in good health.

Only one count was recorded for this clone. The rearrangement joins TRBV6-6 to TRBJ2-7, with 10 bases aligning to TRBD1. Trimming took 7 bases from V and 0 from J; bases not matched to a gene: 6. Germline loops: CDR1 MNHNY, CDR2 SVGAGI (reference sequence). The CDR3 loop spans 15 amino acids. DNA for the CDR3: TGTGCCAGCAACGAAAGGACAGGGGGCTCCTACGAGCAGTACTTC. Amino acid sequence: CASNERTGGSYEQYF.

The rearrangement uses TRBV2 and TRBJ2-1; 9 nucleotides agree with TRBD2. V lost 8 bases and J lost 5; bases outside the gene matches: 7. The CDR3 covers 14 residues. Germline-derived CDR1 and CDR2 are SNHLY and FYNNEI. The CDR3 region has the DNA TGTGCCAGCGGAAGCGGGAGGATGGACAATGAGCAGTTCTTC. Its protein product is CASGSGRMDNEQFF.

V usage is TRBV4-2 and J usage is TRBJ2-1; D call uncertain. The V end lost 0 bases, the J end lost 0 bases, and 9 bases lay between the germline ends. This CDR3 has 16 amino acids. Germline V CDR1 and CDR2: LGHNA, YNFKEQ. The CDR3 reads CASSQESVRSYNEQFF. In nucleotides, the CDR3 is TGTGCCAGCAGCCAAGAAAGCGTCCGCTCCTACAATGAGCAGTTCTTC.

This clone was detected once. The gene calls are TRBV5-1 and TRBJ2-7; 10 nucleotides align to TRBD2. V lost 1 base, J lost 6 bases, and 10 bases stayed unmatched. CDR1 and CDR2 (germline): SGHRS, YFSETQ. This CDR3 is 16 amino acids long. The CDR3 sequence is CASSLRASGSVGEQYF. The CDR3 nucleotides are TGCGCCAGCAGCTTGAGGGCTAGCGGGAGCGTAGGCGAGCAGTACTTC. The complete variable domain, with remaining parts taken from reference TRBV5-1 and TRBJ2-7, reads KAGVTQTPRYLIKTRGQQVTLSCSPISGHRSVSWYQQTPGQGLQFLFEYFSETQRNKGNFPGRFSGRQFSNSRSEMNVSTLELGDSALYLCASSLRASGSVGEQYFGPGTRLTVT.

J is TRBJ2-5 and V is TRBV28; no definite D call. The length of the CDR3 is 14 residues. The germline gives CDR1 MDHEN, CDR2 SYDVKM. V dropped 2 bases and J dropped 2 bases, with 9 bases sitting between them. This chain's CDR3 is CASSLLGSQETQYF. The CDR3 bases are TGTGCCAGCAGTTTACTGGGGTCGCAAGAGACCCAGTACTTC.

Remarks on this clone: The sample carries other DNA sequences with the same CDR3. The rearrangement uses TRBV19 and TRBJ1-1, with no clear D. Per germline, CDR1 LNHDA and CDR2 SQIVND (reference sequence). V dropped 6 bases and J dropped 2 bases, with 10 bases sitting between them. The CDR3 loop spans 13 amino acids. CDR3 protein: CASSRTGNTEAFF. The CDR3 DNA reads TGTGCCAGTAGCAGGACGGGAAACACTGAAGCTTTCTTT.

The rearrangement uses TRBV5-6 and TRBJ2-1, with D maybe TRBD1 (5 bases). The germline V and J ends were trimmed by 4 bases and 7 bases, with 18 bases remaining between them. Germline assignment: CDR1 SGHDT and CDR2 YYEEEE. This CDR3 has 15 amino acids. Here the CDR3 reads CASSINGGSGNEQFF. The DNA of the CDR3 is TGTGCCAGCAGCATAAACGGTGGTTCAGGGAATGAGCAGTTCTTC.

The chain has TRBV28 and TRBJ2-7; D is undetermined. The germline CDR1 and CDR2 sequences are MDHEN and SYDVKM. Trimming removed 4 bases at V and 3 bases at J, with 19 bases between. The CDR3 contains 16 residues. The CDR3 region is CASSSSPPGSGYEQYF. In nucleotides, the CDR3 is TGTGCCAGCAGTTCAAGCCCCCCCGGGTCTGGCTACGAGCAGTACTTC.

This rearrangement joins TRBV11-2 to TRBJ2-3; possibly TRBD1 or TRBD2 for D (5 bases each). This CDR3 has 17 amino acids. In germline, CDR1 is SGHAT, CDR2 FQNNGV. The V and J ends lost 1 base and 7 bases respectively, with 21 bases between them. This CDR3 is CASSLVWDQHAGHTQYF. The CDR3, as DNA: TGTGCCAGCAGCTTAGTGTGGGACCAGCACGCGGGTCATACGCAGTATTTT.

This rearrangement joins TRBV7-2 to TRBJ2-7, with D hard to call. Germline CDR1 is SGHTA and CDR2 is FQGNSA. This CDR3 region has 12 residues. The V and J ends lost 2 bases and 6 bases respectively, with 8 bases between them. CDR3 nucleotide sequence: TGTGCCAGCAGCTTAAGTCGGAGCGAGCAGTACTTC. Its translation is CASSLSRSEQYF.

This clone was detected only once. This CDR3 is also generated by other DNA sequences in the sample. The chain joins TRBV5-1 to TRBJ1-4, with D possibly being TRBD1 (6 bases). Germline V CDR1 and CDR2: SGHRS, YFSETQ. CDR3 length: 14 amino acids. Trimming cost V 2 bases and J 1 base, with 6 bases left between them. The CDR3 coding sequence is TGCGCCAGCAGCTTACAGGGAACTAATGAAAAACTGTTTTTT. Translated: CASSLQGTNEKLFF.

This clone was seen just once. The DNA for the CDR3 is TGTGCCAGCTCACCTCGGACAGGGGCAAGAACAGATACGCAGTATTTT. Translation: CASSPRTGARTDTQYF. V is TRBV18 and J is TRBJ2-3; 9 nucleotides line up with TRBD1. Germline CDR1 reads KGHSH; CDR2 reads LQKENI. This CDR3 is built from 16 residues. The V and J ends lost 3 bases and 3 bases, in that order; junction bases with no gene match: 7.

The chain recombines TRBV5-1 with TRBJ2-1; D perhaps matches TRBD2 (6 bases). The V gene's germline CDR1 is SGHRS and CDR2 YFSETQ. The CDR3 runs to 12 residues. The ends were cut back, 4 bases at V and 9 bases at J, with 11 bases in the middle. CDR3 sequence (DNA): TGCGCCAGCAGCCTGACTAGTACTGAGCAGTTCTTC. It translates to CASSLTSTEQFF. The variable domain in full, with the rest retrieved from reference TRBV5-1 and TRBJ2-1, is KAGVTQTPRYLIKTRGQQVTLSCSPISGHRSVSWYQQTPGQGLQFLFEYFSETQRNKGNFPGRFSGRQFSNSRSEMNVSTLELGDSALYLCASSLTSTEQFFGPGTRLTVL.

The chain couples TRBV9 to TRBJ2-3; TRBD2 is a possible D gene (6 bases). Trimming removed 3 bases from V and 2 bases from J, with 16 bases in between. The CDR3 has 16 residues. Germline CDR1 and CDR2: SGDLS and YYNGEE. For the CDR3, the DNA is TGTGCCAGCAGCGCTCCCCGGGAGCAAAACACAGATACGCAGTATTTT. As protein: CASSAPREQNTDTQYF.